This T cell receptor (beta chain) was recorded in a study of post-analysis software for immune sequencing data. Study-wide results and caveats: Strong same-batch co-clustering of samples appeared with F measure clustering. Comparison of patients with controls showed roughly five TRBV segments more frequent in patients, TRBV5-6, TRBV5-1 and TRBV20-1 among them.

The sample holds one count of this clonotype. Antigen specificity is unknown. Unique-molecular-identifier-tagged TCR beta cDNA libraries were used. T cells numbering roughly 0.85 to 11 million yielded some 520,000 cDNA molecules. TCRdb processed the PCR reads anew with MiXCR; each CDR3 protein has one entry. The repertoire holds approximately 630,000 distinct CDR3 sequences, with roughly three fifths as singletons. The CDR3 has 16 residues. The chain recombines TRBV21-1 with TRBJ2-1; TRBD2, the table's D call, lacks a check against the DNA. TRBV21-1 is noted as a pseudogene. Material for sequencing was blood. This clonotype was obtained from a girl aged 2-9 years with multiple sclerosis. CDR3 region: CASSKGGGGSYNEQFF. The CDR3 DNA follows: TGTGCCAGCAGCAAAGGCGGGGGAGGCTCTTACAATGAGCAGTTCTTC.